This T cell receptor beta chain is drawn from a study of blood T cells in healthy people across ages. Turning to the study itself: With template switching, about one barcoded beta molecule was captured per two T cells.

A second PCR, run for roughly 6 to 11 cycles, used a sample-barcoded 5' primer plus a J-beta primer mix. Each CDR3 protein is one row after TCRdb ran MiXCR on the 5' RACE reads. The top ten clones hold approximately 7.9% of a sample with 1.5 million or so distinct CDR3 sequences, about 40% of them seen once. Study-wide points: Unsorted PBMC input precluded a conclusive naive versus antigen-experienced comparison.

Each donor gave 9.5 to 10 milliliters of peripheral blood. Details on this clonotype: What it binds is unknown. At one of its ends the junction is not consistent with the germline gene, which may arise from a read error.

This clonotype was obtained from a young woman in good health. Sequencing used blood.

Here the CDR3 reads CTSSLTGYNEQFF. The DNA of the CDR3 is TGTACCAGCAGCTTAACGGGCTACAATGAGCAGTTCTTC. V is TRBV7-3 and J is TRBJ2-1; D unresolved. The CDR3 has 13 residues. CDR1 is SGHTA, CDR2 FQGTGA, per germline. Complete variable domain (other parts from reference TRBV7-3 and TRBJ2-1): GAGVSQTPSNKVTEKGKYVELRCDPISGHTALYWYRQSLGQGPEFLIYFQGTGAADDSGLPNDRFFAVRPEGSVSTLKIQRTERGDSAVYLCTSSLTGYNEQFFGPGTRLTVL.